The 4 T cell receptor beta chains below come from one sample, sequenced in a study of post-analysis software for immune sequencing data. Carried by the TCR beta cDNA libraries were unique molecular identifiers. MiXCR, run by TCRdb on the PCR reads, gives a single entry per CDR3 protein. The sample yields some 690,000 distinct CDR3 sequences, around 64% seen once. Overall study results and limits: Higher frequency in patients than in controls was seen for roughly five TRBV segments, with TRBV5-6, TRBV5-1 and TRBV20-1 among them.

These receptors lack a known antigen. Material: blood. The receptor source for this set is a girl aged 2 to 10 with multiple sclerosis.

The CDR3 protein is CASSSLAGGIYNEQFF. The CDR3 DNA is TGTGCCAGCAGCTCTCTAGCGGGAGGGATCTACAATGAGCAGTTCTTC. The rearrangement joins TRBV11-2 to TRBJ2-1, with 12 bases identical to TRBD2. Germline V gene data show CDR1 as SGHAT and CDR2 as FQNNGV. This CDR3 region has 16 residues. Losses at the gene ends were 4 bases for V and 3 bases for J; bases not matched to a gene: 4.

The chain recombines TRBV12-5 with TRBJ2-1, with unresolved D. Trimming left V 3 bases short and J 4 bases short, with 4 bases between. Germline V CDR1 and CDR2: LGHNT, FRNRAP. The CDR3 length is 12 residues. The CDR3 DNA sequence: TGTGCTAGTGGTTTCGGGTACAATGAGCAGTTCTTC. Translating it yields CASGFGYNEQFF.

This clonotype has just a few counts. The rearrangement links TRBV20-1 to TRBJ2-1; TRBD2 might be the D (6 bases). V lost 3 bases and J lost 3, with 12 bases in between. CDR1 is DFQATT and CDR2 is SNEGSKA in the germline V gene (reference sequence). This CDR3 is built from 14 residues. CDR3 nucleotides: TGCAGTGCTAGGTTCGGGAGTGGCTACAATGAGCAGTTCTTC. This codes for CSARFGSGYNEQFF.

This clonotype was detected a few times. The chain couples TRBV20-1 to TRBJ2-1, with 9 bases matching TRBD2. V lost 3 bases to trimming and J lost 6 bases; unmatched junction nucleotides: 9. Germline lookup yields CDR1 DFQATT and CDR2 SNEGSKA (reference sequence). The CDR3 consists of 15 residues. The CDR3 reads CSARSGTSPGNEQFF. CDR3 nucleotide sequence: TGCAGTGCTAGGTCCGGGACTAGCCCTGGCAATGAGCAGTTCTTC.